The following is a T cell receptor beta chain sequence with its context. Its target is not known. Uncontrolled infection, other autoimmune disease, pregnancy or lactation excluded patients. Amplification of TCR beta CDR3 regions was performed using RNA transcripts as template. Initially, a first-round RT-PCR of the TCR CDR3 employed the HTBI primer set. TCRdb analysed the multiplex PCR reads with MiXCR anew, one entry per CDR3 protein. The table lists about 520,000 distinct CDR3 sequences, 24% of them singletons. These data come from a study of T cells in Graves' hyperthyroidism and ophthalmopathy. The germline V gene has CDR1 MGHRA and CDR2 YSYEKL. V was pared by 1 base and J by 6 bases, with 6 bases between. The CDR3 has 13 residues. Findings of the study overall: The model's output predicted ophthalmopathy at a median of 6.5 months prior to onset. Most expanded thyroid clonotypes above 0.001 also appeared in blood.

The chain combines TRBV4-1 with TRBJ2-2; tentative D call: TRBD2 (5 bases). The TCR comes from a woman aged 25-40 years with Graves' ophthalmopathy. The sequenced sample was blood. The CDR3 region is CASSQVRAGELFF. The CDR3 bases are TGCGCCAGCAGCCAAGTGCGGGCCGGGGAGCTGTTTTTT.